The next 25 T cell receptor beta chains were all read from a single sample in a study of blood T cell repertoires in COVID-19. Profiled with immunoSEQ multiplex PCR; TCRdb holds only in-frame clones, not every one. This table has under 200,000 clones, 70% to 90% appearing once. The material sequenced was peripheral blood. The origin of the receptors is a man aged 40-49 years who had recovered from COVID-19.

The rearrangement uses TRBV12-3 or TRBV12-4 and TRBJ2-2; D is possibly TRBD2 (6 bases). V was cut by 7 bases and J by 7 bases, with 10 bases left in between. The CDR3 has 12 residues. CDR3 nucleotides: TGTGCCAGCACCCCCGGGGGCGGGGAGCTGTTTTTT. As protein: CASTPGGGELFF.

The chain employs TRBV12-5 and TRBJ2-2; D is possibly TRBD1 (6 bases). Germline CDR1 is LGHNT and CDR2 is FRNRAP. This CDR3 has 13 residues. The ends were cut back, 9 bases at V and 1 base at J, with 9 bases in the middle. The CDR3 DNA sequence: TGTGCTAGCCGGGACAAGAACACCGGGGAGCTGTTTTTT. Amino acid sequence: CASRDKNTGELFF.

As DNA, the CDR3 is TGTGCCAGCAGCTTAGCGGGGGGCGCGAAGGATGAAGCTTTCTTT. This encodes CASSLAGGAKDEAFF. This rearrangement joins TRBV11-3 to TRBJ1-1, with D perhaps matching TRBD1 (6 bases). Germline V CDR1 and CDR2: SGHNT, YENEEA. The CDR3 is 15 residues long. Trimming removed 1 base from V and 7 bases from J, with 16 bases in between.

This chain connects TRBV7-3 to TRBJ2-1; 10 nucleotides line up with TRBD2. The CDR3 loop spans 13 amino acids. In germline, CDR1 is SGHTA, CDR2 FQGTGA. Trimming took 4 bases from V and 7 from J; bases not matched to a gene: 1. Here the CDR3 DNA reads TGTGCCAGCAGCTGGACTAGCGGAAATGAGCAGTTCTTC. It is translated as CASSWTSGNEQFF.

The chain links TRBV6-1 to TRBJ1-5; the match to TRBD1 covers 7 bases. V shed 3 bases and J 7 bases; nucleotides not matched to a gene: 9. The CDR3 extends over 15 amino acids. The germline V gene encodes CDR1 MNHNS and CDR2 SASEGT. The CDR3 region is CASSDLGTAGQPQHF. Here the CDR3 DNA reads TGTGCCAGCAGTGACCTCGGGACAGCTGGGCAGCCCCAGCATTTT.

The rearrangement uses TRBV5-4 and TRBJ2-5; unclear D gene. Trimming took 4 bases from V and 2 from J, leaving 15 bases between them. Germline loops: CDR1 SGHNT, CDR2 YYREEE (reference sequence). The CDR3 extends over 15 amino acids. CDR3 amino acids: CASSPTPPGQETQYF. The CDR3 DNA reads TGTGCCAGCAGCCCGACACCGCCTGGGCAAGAGACCCAGTACTTC.

The V and J genes are TRBV10-3 and TRBJ1-1; possible D gene TRBD1, 6 bases. CDR1 ENHRY and CDR2 SYGVKD come from the germline V gene. The V gene lost 10 bases and the J gene lost 0 bases, with 18 bases spanning the gap. The CDR3 is 15 residues long. The chain's CDR3 is CATGQPLSMNTEAFF. The CDR3 DNA reads TGTGCCACAGGACAGCCCTTGAGTATGAACACTGAAGCTTTCTTT.

CDR3 in DNA: TGTGCCATCAGCCAAATACAGGGGGCAGTAGGAGATACGCAGTATTTT. Translated: CAISQIQGAVGDTQYF. V is TRBV10-3 and J is TRBJ2-3, with 9 bases matching TRBD1. Germline V gene lookup returns CDR1 ENHRY and CDR2 SYGVKD. Trimming removed 6 bases from V and 5 bases from J; junction bases left unmatched: 12. CDR3 length: 16 residues.

V and J are TRBV5-1 and TRBJ2-7; 10 nucleotides line up with TRBD2. Germline V CDR1 and CDR2: SGHRS, YFSETQ. The V segment lost 4 bases and the J segment 4 bases; nucleotides outside the gene matches: 8. This CDR3 is built from 15 residues. CDR3 protein: CASSLTLTSGYEQYF. CDR3 in DNA: TGCGCCAGCAGCCTAACGCTGACTAGCGGGTACGAGCAGTACTTC.

The genes are TRBV7-9 and TRBJ1-4; D ambiguous. The CDR3 is made up of 15 amino acids. Germline CDR1 SEHNR, CDR2 FQNEAQ (reference sequence). With 3 bases removed from V and 5 bases from J, the gap between germline ends came to 13 bases. The CDR3 region has the DNA TGTGCCAGCAGCTTGGAGGCGGACCAAAATGAAAAACTGTTTTTT. This codes for CASSLEADQNEKLFF.

This clone was found once. The rearrangement links TRBV7-3 to TRBJ2-5; 14 nucleotides agree with TRBD2. V shed 5 bases and J 5 bases; nucleotides not matched to a gene: 1. CDR1 SGHTA and CDR2 FQGTGA come from the germline V gene. The CDR3 sequence is 14 residues long. This chain's CDR3 is CASSRTSGGETQYF. The DNA for the CDR3 is TGTGCCAGCAGCAGGACTAGCGGGGGGGAGACCCAGTACTTC. The full variable domain, completed using reference TRBV7-3 and TRBJ2-5, is GAGVSQTPSNKVTEKGKYVELRCDPISGHTALYWYRQSLGQGPEFLIYFQGTGAADDSGLPNDRFFAVRPEGSVSTLKIQRTERGDSAVYLCASSRTSGGETQYFGPGTRLLVL.

This clone was detected once. The V gene is TRBV11-3, the J gene TRBJ2-7; possible D gene TRBD2, 6 bases. The CDR3 loop spans 16 amino acids. Trimming took 4 bases from V and 0 from J, leaving 16 bases between them. Germline lookup yields CDR1 SGHNT and CDR2 YENEEA. DNA for the CDR3: TGTGCCAGCAGCTCGGGAGCGGACGCGAGCTCCTACGAGCAGTACTTC. Its protein is CASSSGADASSYEQYF. The variable domain in full, with the rest retrieved from reference TRBV11-3 and TRBJ2-7, is EAGVVQSPRYKIIEKKQPVAFWCNPISGHNTLYWYLQNLGQGPELLIRYENEEAVDDSQLPKDRFSAERLKGVDSTLKIQPAELGDSAVYLCASSSGADASSYEQYFGPGTRLTVT.

The rearrangement joins TRBV6-6 to TRBJ2-7, with 9 bases lining up with TRBD1. The CDR3 runs 12 residues. The germline V gene encodes CDR1 MNHNY and CDR2 SVGAGI (reference sequence). For the CDR3, the DNA is TGTGCCAGCAGTCGATCGGGACAGGGCCCTATGGTA. Its protein product is CASSRSGQGPMV.

This clone is a singleton in its sample. The V call is TRBV11-2, the J call TRBJ2-7, with D perhaps matching TRBD2 (5 bases). This CDR3 contains 15 residues. Trimming removed 1 base at V and 2 bases at J, with 12 bases between. CDR1 is SGHAT, CDR2 FQNNGV, per germline. The CDR3 is CASSLGTFGAYEQYF. CDR3 DNA sequence: TGTGCCAGCAGCTTAGGGACGTTCGGGGCCTACGAGCAGTACTTC.

This clone appeared once. This chain connects TRBV6-6 to TRBJ2-5; no definite D call. This CDR3 spans 11 amino acids. Trimming stripped 7 bases from V and 2 bases from J, with 5 bases between. Per germline, CDR1 MNHNY and CDR2 SVGAGI (reference sequence). The chain's CDR3 is CASTEQETQYF. As DNA, the CDR3 is TGTGCCAGCACGGAGCAAGAGACCCAGTACTTC.

The table lists this clone with a count of one. This sequence joins TRBV10-3 and TRBJ2-5; unclear D gene. The CDR3 has 14 residues. The ends were cut back, 6 bases at V and 2 bases at J, with 13 bases in the middle. CDR1 is ENHRY, CDR2 SYGVKD, per germline. CDR3 nucleotides: TGTGCCATCAGCCCCGACTTAAAGCAAGAGACCCAGTACTTC. Translated, it gives CAISPDLKQETQYF.

This clone appeared once. The genes are TRBV7-9 and TRBJ2-7, with D hard to call. V was trimmed by 5 bases and J by 3 bases, leaving 17 bases between them. The CDR3 covers 15 residues. Germline assignment: CDR1 SEHNR and CDR2 FQNEAQ (reference sequence). CDR3 DNA sequence: TGTGCCAGCAGCCCCACCCTCGACTCCTTCTACGAGCAGTACTTC. The encoded protein is CASSPTLDSFYEQYF.

This clone was observed a few times. This chain links TRBV6-5 with TRBJ1-6; D might be TRBD1 (6 bases). The CDR3 totals 15 residues. V was clipped by 5 bases and J by 7 bases, with 15 bases between them. From germline, CDR1 is MNHEY and CDR2 SVGAGI. The CDR3: CASSTDRWGNSPLHF. The CDR3 DNA follows: TGTGCCAGCAGTACAGACAGGTGGGGGAATTCACCCCTCCACTTT.

The chain links TRBV28 to TRBJ2-5; 11 bases fit TRBD1. This CDR3 region has 15 residues. Trimming cost V 3 bases and J 5 bases; bases outside gene matches: 5. Germline CDR1 is MDHEN and CDR2 is SYDVKM. CDR3 sequence (DNA): TGTGCCAGCAGTTTCCGGGACAGGGGGACGGAGACCCAGTACTTC. As protein: CASSFRDRGTETQYF.

V gene TRBV9 combines with J gene TRBJ1-1, with D possibly TRBD1 on 5 matching bases. V was clipped by 7 bases and J by 3 bases, with 13 bases between them. CDR3 size: 13 residues. Germline V lookup: CDR1 SGDLS, CDR2 YYNGEE. The CDR3 bases are TGTGCCAGCGCGTCAGGAGGGGACACTGAAGCTTTCTTT. Translated: CASASGGDTEAFF.

The V call is TRBV5-1, the J call TRBJ1-1; TRBD1 aligns across 8 bases. V lost 2 bases to trimming and J lost 4 bases; unmatched junction nucleotides: 1. This CDR3 region has 13 residues. Germline V gene lookup returns CDR1 SGHRS and CDR2 YFSETQ. DNA of the CDR3: TGCGCCAGCAGCTTTCAGGGGGCCACTGAAGCTTTCTTT. Translating it yields CASSFQGATEAFF.

The chain employs TRBV30 and TRBJ2-7; D may be TRBD2 (7 bases). Deletions cut 0 bases from V and 2 bases from J, with 11 bases between. Germline CDR1 reads GTSNPN; CDR2 reads SVGIG (reference sequence). The CDR3 is 14 residues long. CDR3 sequence (DNA): TGTGCCTGGAGTGTACCCGGGGGGCCCTACGAGCAGTACTTC. This encodes CAWSVPGGPYEQYF.

V is TRBV6-5 and J is TRBJ2-1; 11 bases line up with TRBD2. The CDR3 consists of 15 residues. The germline V gene has CDR1 MNHEY and CDR2 SVGAGI. Trimming at V came to 6 bases and at J to 8 bases, leaving 9 bases not matched to a gene. CDR3 region: CASRIAPGLADEQFF. The CDR3 coding sequence is TGTGCCAGCAGGATAGCCCCGGGACTAGCGGATGAGCAGTTCTTC.

The chain links TRBV19 to TRBJ1-5; TRBD1 agrees at 7 bases. Trimming removed 6 bases from V and 3 bases from J; junction bases left unmatched: 11. Germline V gene data show CDR1 as LNHDA and CDR2 as SQIVND (reference sequence). The CDR3 extends over 16 amino acids. The CDR3 DNA is TGTGCCAGTAGAAGAGCGGGAGGGGGCTCCAATCAGCCCCAGCATTTT. This sequence encodes CASRRAGGGSNQPQHF.

V usage is TRBV12-3 or TRBV12-4 and J usage is TRBJ2-1; a possible D gene is TRBD2 (7 bases). The V gene lost 6 bases and the J gene lost 13 bases, with 16 bases spanning the gap. The CDR3 contains 12 residues. CDR3 protein: CASRVGGAYQFF. For the CDR3, the DNA is TGTGCCAGCAGGGTTGGGGGGGCGTATCAGTTCTTC.